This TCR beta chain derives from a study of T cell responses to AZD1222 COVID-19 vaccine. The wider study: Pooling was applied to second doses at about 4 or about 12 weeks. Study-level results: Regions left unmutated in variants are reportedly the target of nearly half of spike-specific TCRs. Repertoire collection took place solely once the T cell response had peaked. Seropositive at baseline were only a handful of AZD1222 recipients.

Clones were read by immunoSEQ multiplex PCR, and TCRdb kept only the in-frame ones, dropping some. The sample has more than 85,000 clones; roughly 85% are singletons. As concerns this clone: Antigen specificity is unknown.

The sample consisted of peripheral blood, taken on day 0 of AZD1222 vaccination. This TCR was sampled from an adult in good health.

Written as DNA, the CDR3 is TGCGCCAGCAGCTTGATAGGACAGGGATACGAGCAGTACTTC. This encodes CASSLIGQGYEQYF. The genes are TRBV5-1 and TRBJ2-7; 8 bases align to TRBD1. The germline gives CDR1 SGHRS, CDR2 YFSETQ. With V trimmed by 1 base and J by 4 bases, 4 bases remained unmatched. The CDR3 runs 14 residues.